Listed here are 10 T cell receptor beta chains from one sample, sequenced in a study of CD8 T cells in ankylosing spondylitis. MiXCR was run by TCRdb on the 5' RACE reads, yielding one entry per CDR3 protein. The top ten clones hold about 19% of a sample with about 220,000 distinct CDR3 sequences, about 11% of them seen once. Sequenced sample: blood, either unsorted or a sorted T cell fraction (not recorded which). The receptors derive from a male donor with ankylosing spondylitis or in good health (not recorded which).

This clonotype was observed at least ten times. The rearrangement joins TRBV27 to TRBJ1-1; unclear D gene. Between the trimmed V and J ends, which lost 5 bases and 0 bases, there was a span of 4 bases. The germline CDR1 and CDR2 sequences are MNHEY and SMNVEV (reference sequence). This CDR3 spans 12 amino acids. In DNA, the CDR3 is TGTGCCAGCAGTACCATGAACACTGAAGCTTTCTTT. Its translation is CASSTMNTEAFF.

This clonotype has only a few counts. This chain uses TRBV19 with TRBJ2-7; 7 bases map to TRBD1. V dropped 4 bases and J dropped 1; count of bases not matched to a gene: 7. The CDR3 consists of 15 residues. CDR1 LNHDA and CDR2 SQIVND come from the germline V gene (reference sequence). CDR3 in amino acids: CASSNSGQLSYEQYF. For the CDR3, the DNA is TGTGCCAGTAGTAACTCGGGACAGTTATCCTACGAGCAGTACTTC.

At least ten counts were recorded for this clonotype. The V gene is TRBV6-1, the J gene TRBJ2-7; 8 bases are a match to TRBD1. The CDR3 loop spans 15 amino acids. Germline trimming cut 6 bases from V and 0 bases from J; bases unmatched to any gene: 7. Germline assignment: CDR1 MNHNS and CDR2 SASEGT. CDR3 protein: CASSPGGFLSYEQYF. Written as DNA, the CDR3 is TGTGCCAGCAGCCCAGGGGGCTTCCTCTCCTACGAGCAGTACTTC.

In this sample, this clonotype turned up a few times. This rearrangement joins TRBV12-3 or TRBV12-4 to TRBJ2-2, with D maybe TRBD2 (5 bases). The germline V and J ends were trimmed by 3 bases and 6 bases, with 11 bases remaining between them. The CDR3 has 14 amino acids. For the CDR3, the DNA is TGTGCCAGCAGTTTTGGGAGTTTTTCCGGGGAGCTGTTTTTT. Residues: CASSFGSFSGELFF.

This clonotype has more than one count but fewer than ten. The genes are TRBV14 and TRBJ2-7; D is uncertain. The CDR3 runs 13 residues. Deletions cut 5 bases from V and 4 bases from J, with 12 bases between. Germline loops: CDR1 SGHDN, CDR2 FVKESK. CDR3 nucleotide sequence: TGTGCCAGCAGCATGGGTCTCCTTTACGAGCAGTACTTC. Residues: CASSMGLLYEQYF.

The table lists this clonotype with a few counts. The genes are TRBV20-1 and TRBJ2-5; D perhaps matches TRBD2 (6 bases). Germline CDR1 reads DFQATT; CDR2 reads SNEGSKA (reference sequence). V lost 0 bases, J lost 5 bases, and 22 bases lay in between. There are 17 residues in the CDR3. The CDR3 nucleotides are TGCAGTGCTAGAGACATCCAGCGGGCTTGGGTAGGGGAGACCCAGTACTTC. Translation: CSARDIQRAWVGETQYF.

This clonotype has at least ten counts. The genes are TRBV5-1 and TRBJ1-1; no clear D gene. In germline, CDR1 is SGHRS, CDR2 YFSETQ. The CDR3 is 15 amino acids. The germline V and J ends were trimmed by 1 base and 0 bases, with 10 bases remaining between them. Here the CDR3 DNA reads TGCGCCAGCAGCTTGTCCACGGTCATGAACACTGAAGCTTTCTTT. Amino acids: CASSLSTVMNTEAFF. The full variable domain, rest sourced from reference TRBV5-1 and TRBJ1-1, is KAGVTQTPRYLIKTRGQQVTLSCSPISGHRSVSWYQQTPGQGLQFLFEYFSETQRNKGNFPGRFSGRQFSNSRSEMNVSTLELGDSALYLCASSLSTVMNTEAFFGQGTRLTVV.

This clonotype appeared many times. The rearrangement uses TRBV20-1 and TRBJ2-1, with 7 bases that match TRBD1. Germline lookup yields CDR1 DFQATT and CDR2 SNEGSKA (reference sequence). The CDR3 loop spans 13 amino acids. V shed 2 bases, J shed 7 bases, and the junction held 5 bases outside the gene matches. CDR3 in amino acids: CSARMDRSNEQFF. CDR3 in DNA: TGCAGTGCTAGAATGGACAGGTCAAATGAGCAGTTCTTC.

At least ten counts were recorded for this clonotype. The chain has TRBV7-9 and TRBJ1-4; 7 bases line up with TRBD1. The ends lost 5 bases at V and 5 bases at J; junction bases unmatched: 5. The CDR3 consists of 14 residues. Germline V lookup: CDR1 SEHNR, CDR2 FQNEAQ (reference sequence). The CDR3 region has the DNA TGTGCCAGCAGCGTTGGGACAGAGAATGAAAAACTGTTTTTT. This encodes CASSVGTENEKLFF.

This clonotype was counted ten times or more. V is TRBV7-3 and J is TRBJ2-1, with D maybe TRBD1 (5 bases). The CDR3 runs to 15 residues. V lost 5 bases and J lost 2, with 13 bases in between. The germline CDR1 and CDR2 sequences are SGHTA and FQGTGA. CDR3 sequence: CASSHNKGPYNEQFF. DNA of the CDR3: TGTGCCAGCAGCCATAATAAGGGGCCCTACAATGAGCAGTTCTTC. The whole variable domain, filled in from reference TRBV7-3 and TRBJ2-1, reads GAGVSQTPSNKVTEKGKYVELRCDPISGHTALYWYRQSLGQGPEFLIYFQGTGAADDSGLPNDRFFAVRPEGSVSTLKIQRTERGDSAVYLCASSHNKGPYNEQFFGPGTRLTVL.